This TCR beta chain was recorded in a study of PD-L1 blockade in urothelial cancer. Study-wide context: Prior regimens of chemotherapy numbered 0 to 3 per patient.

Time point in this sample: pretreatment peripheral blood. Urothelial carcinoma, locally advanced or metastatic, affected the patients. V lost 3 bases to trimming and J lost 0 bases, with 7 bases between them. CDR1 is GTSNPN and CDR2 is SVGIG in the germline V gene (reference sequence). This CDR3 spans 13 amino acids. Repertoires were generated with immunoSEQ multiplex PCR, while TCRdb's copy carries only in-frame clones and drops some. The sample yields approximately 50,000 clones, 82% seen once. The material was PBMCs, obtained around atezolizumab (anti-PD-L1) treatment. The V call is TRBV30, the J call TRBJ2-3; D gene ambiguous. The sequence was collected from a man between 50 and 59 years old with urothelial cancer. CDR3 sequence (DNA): TGTGCCTGGAGGGCAGGTAGCACAGATACGCAGTATTTT. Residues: CAWRAGSTDTQYF.